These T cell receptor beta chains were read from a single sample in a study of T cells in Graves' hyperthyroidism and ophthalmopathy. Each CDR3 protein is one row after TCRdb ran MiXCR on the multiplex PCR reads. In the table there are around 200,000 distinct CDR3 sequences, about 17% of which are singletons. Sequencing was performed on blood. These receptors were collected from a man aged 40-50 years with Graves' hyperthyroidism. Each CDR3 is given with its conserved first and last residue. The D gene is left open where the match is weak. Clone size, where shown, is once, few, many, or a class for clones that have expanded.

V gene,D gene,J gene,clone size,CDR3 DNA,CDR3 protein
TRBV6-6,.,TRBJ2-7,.,TGTGCCAGCAGTTACGGGCTAGCAAAGTACGAGCAGTACTTC,CASSYGLAKYEQYF
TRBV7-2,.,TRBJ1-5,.,TGTGCCAGCAGCTTAGTAGTCGGCAATCAGCCCCAGCATTTT,CASSLVVGNQPQHF
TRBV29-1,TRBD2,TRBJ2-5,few,TGCAGCGTCGAAGGGGGACTAGCGGGGGGGACCCAGTACTTC,CSVEGGLAGGTQYF
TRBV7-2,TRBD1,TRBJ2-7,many,TGTGCCAGCAGCTTAAATGGGGGACAGCCCTCCTACGAGCAGTACTTC,CASSLNGGQPSYEQYF
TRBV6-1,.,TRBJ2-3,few,TGTGCCAGCAGAGTACGGGGAGGAGGGGATACGCAGTATTTT,CASRVRGGGDTQYF
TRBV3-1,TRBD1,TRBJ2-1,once,TGTGCCAGCAGTCTACAGGGGGGTAATGAGCAGTTCTTC,CASSLQGGNEQFF
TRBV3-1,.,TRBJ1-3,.,TGTGCCAGCAGCCAATTACAGGACGGAAACACCATATATTTT,CASSQLQDGNTIYF
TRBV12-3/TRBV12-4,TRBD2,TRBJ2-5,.,TGTGCCAGCAGCTTTGGCGGGGGGGGCAGTGGTAAAGCTGAGACCCAGTACTTC,CASSFGGGGSGKAETQYF
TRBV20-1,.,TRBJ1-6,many,TGCAGTGCCGGAAAGAGCCAGGCCGGTTCACCCCTCCACTTT,CSAGKSQAGSPLHF
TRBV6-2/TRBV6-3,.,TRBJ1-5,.,TGTGCCTGCACCTGGACCCATAATCAGCCCCAGCATTTT,CACTWTHNQPQHF
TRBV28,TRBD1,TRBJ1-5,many,TGTGCCAGCAGGGCCCCAGGACAGGGAAAACAGCCCCAGCATTTT,CASRAPGQGKQPQHF
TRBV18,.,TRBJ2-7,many,TGTGCCAGCTCACCTCGCACAGGAGAGCCCTACGAGCAGTACTTC,CASSPRTGEPYEQYF
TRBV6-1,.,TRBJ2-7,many,TGTGCCAGCATGAGGTCGTGGGGGGTCTACGAGCAGTACTTC,CASMRSWGVYEQYF
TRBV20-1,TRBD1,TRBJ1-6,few,TGCAGTGCTAGAGAAACGGGACAGGGTGGGTCACCCCTCCACTTT,CSARETGQGGSPLHF
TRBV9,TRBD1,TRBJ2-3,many,TGTGCCAGCAGCGCTGGACAGGGGAACACAGATACGCAGTATTTT,CASSAGQGNTDTQYF
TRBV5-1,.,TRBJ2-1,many,TGCGCCAGCAGCTTGGCCGAAATGAGCTCCTACAATGAGCAGTTCTTC,CASSLAEMSSYNEQFF
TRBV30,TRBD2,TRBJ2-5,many,TGTGCCTGGAGTAGCGGGGGGGCCGTCCAAGAGACCCAGTACTTC,CAWSSGGAVQETQYF